The T cell receptor (beta chain) under discussion was sequenced for a study of blood T cell repertoires in COVID-19. Study summary: The study drew acute and convalescent COVID-19 samples from the United States, Italy and Spain.

V shed 5 bases, J shed 2 bases, and the junction held 5 bases outside the gene matches. The CDR3 consists of 15 residues. Germline V gene lookup returns CDR1 SGHNT and CDR2 YYREEE (reference sequence). The method was immunoSEQ multiplex PCR; TCRdb's version includes in-frame clones alone and lacks a portion of them. The sample lists 150,000 to 200,000 clones; roughly nine tenths were seen once. The chain employs TRBV5-4 and TRBJ2-3; 10 bases map to TRBD1. The clonotype was recovered from a man in his 70s with acute or convalescent COVID-19. Sequencing was done on a sample of peripheral blood. CDR3 in DNA: TGTGCCAGCAGGGCCGGGACAGGGGTCACAGATACGCAGTATTTT. This codes for CASRAGTGVTDTQYF.